Listed here are 12 T cell receptor beta chains from one sample, sequenced in a study of beta chain features in type 1 diabetes. Sequencing targeted expressed TCRB transcripts, as all isolated RNA had been reverse transcribed. Repertoires were generated with immunoSEQ multiplex PCR, while TCRdb's copy carries only in-frame clones and drops some. The data show more than 300,000 clones, over 10% seen once. The sequenced material came from naive CD4+ T cells from blood. The source is a man aged 18 to 29 in good health.

The CDR3 DNA reads TGTGCCAGCAGCTTATCAAGCAAGCCGGCTTTCTTT. This encodes CASSLSSKPAFF. V is TRBV7-9 and J is TRBJ1-1; D unresolved. Germline V gene data show CDR1 as SEHNR and CDR2 as FQNEAQ (reference sequence). The CDR3 extends over 12 amino acids. Trimming cost V 2 bases and J 11 bases, with 12 bases left between them.

This clone was seen only a few times. This chain joins TRBV28 and TRBJ2-7; 9 bases are a match to TRBD1. The J segment lost 6 bases and the V segment lost 10 bases, leaving 7 bases of the junction unmatched. The CDR3 runs 12 residues. Looked up from germline, CDR1 is MDHEN and CDR2 is SYDVKM. CDR3 sequence (DNA): TGTGCCACCCGGACAGGGGTAAGCGAGCAGTACTTC. Its protein is CATRTGVSEQYF. Using reference TRBV28 and TRBJ2-7 for the parts outside the CDR3, the full variable domain is DVKVTQSSRYLVKRTGEKVFLECVQDMDHENMFWYRQDPGLGLRLIYFSYDVKMKEKGDIPEGYSVSREKKERFSLILESASTNQTSMYLCATRTGVSEQYFGPGTRLTVT.

The chain employs TRBV28 and TRBJ2-1, with 9 bases matching TRBD1. V dropped 4 bases and J dropped 9; count of bases not matched to a gene: 4. The length of the CDR3 is 13 residues. Germline CDR1 MDHEN, CDR2 SYDVKM. This chain's CDR3 is CASSSGTGLEQFF. The CDR3 DNA is TGTGCCAGCAGTTCCGGGACAGGGCTTGAGCAGTTCTTC. Complete variable domain (other parts from reference TRBV28 and TRBJ2-1): DVKVTQSSRYLVKRTGEKVFLECVQDMDHENMFWYRQDPGLGLRLIYFSYDVKMKEKGDIPEGYSVSREKKERFSLILESASTNQTSMYLCASSSGTGLEQFFGPGTRLTVL.

The V gene is TRBV14, the J gene TRBJ2-4; 8 nucleotides line up with TRBD2. Germline lookup yields CDR1 SGHDN and CDR2 FVKESK. The CDR3 is 16 amino acids. V shed 1 base and J 2 bases; nucleotides not matched to a gene: 4. The DNA for the CDR3 is TGTGCCAGCAGCCAAGCGAGCGGGAGACCCAAAAACATTCAGTACTTC. This codes for CASSQASGRPKNIQYF.

Comment on this clone: Other DNA sequences in the sample encode the same CDR3. The CDR3 bases are TGTGCCAGCGGGACAGGATATGGCTACACCTTC. Translated: CASGTGYGYTF. The chain couples TRBV28 to TRBJ1-2, with 8 bases lining up with TRBD1. V lost 8 bases and J lost 5; bases outside the gene matches: 1. This CDR3 is 11 amino acids long. Germline loops: CDR1 MDHEN, CDR2 SYDVKM.

This clone was observed a few times. V usage is TRBV19 and J usage is TRBJ1-5; tentatively, D is TRBD1 (5 bases). V gave up 3 bases and J gave up 1 base, with 13 bases separating them. Germline values: CDR1 LNHDA, CDR2 SQIVND (reference sequence). CDR3 length: 16 residues. The CDR3 sequence is CASSIRGVLSNQPQHF. CDR3 DNA: TGTGCCAGTAGTATTCGGGGGGTGTTAAGCAATCAGCCCCAGCATTTT. Looking up the rest from reference TRBV19 and TRBJ1-5 gives the full variable domain: DGGITQSPKYLFRKEGQNVTLSCEQNLNHDAMYWYRQDPGQGLRLIYYSQIVNDFQKGDIAEGYSVSREKKESFPLTVTSAQKNPTAFYLCASSIRGVLSNQPQHFGDGTRLSIL.

The chain couples TRBV30 to TRBJ1-2; D call uncertain. Germline-derived CDR1 and CDR2 are GTSNPN and SVGIG (reference sequence). V lost 3 bases and J 8 bases, leaving 13 bases between the germline ends. The CDR3 consists of 12 residues. The CDR3 DNA reads as TGTGCCTGGAGACACGACTCCCACGGCTACACCTTC. Residues: CAWRHDSHGYTF.

This clone was detected only a few times. The chain uses TRBV7-9 and TRBJ1-2; D might be TRBD1 (5 bases). Between the trimmed V and J ends, which lost 3 bases and 8 bases, there was a span of 13 bases. Per germline, CDR1 SEHNR and CDR2 FQNEAQ (reference sequence). The CDR3 covers 13 residues. CDR3 sequence: CASSFMSGVGYTF. For the CDR3, the DNA is TGTGCCAGCAGCTTCATGTCGGGGGTCGGCTACACCTTC.

The sample holds a few counts of this clone. This chain uses TRBV27 with TRBJ2-2; D gene unclear. CDR1 and CDR2 from the germline V gene are MNHEY and SMNVEV (reference sequence). CDR3 length equals 13 residues. The V end was cut by 7 bases, the J end by 0 bases, with 6 bases between. The CDR3 DNA reads TGTGCCAGCACCCGAGCGAACACCGGGGAGCTGTTTTTT. Translating it yields CASTRANTGELFF.

The table lists this clone with a few counts. This chain connects TRBV5-1 to TRBJ2-5, with 12 bases matching TRBD2. The CDR3 spans 14 residues. Looked up from germline, CDR1 is SGHRS and CDR2 is YFSETQ. J was trimmed by 8 bases and V by 4 bases; bases with no gene match: 6. The CDR3 loop is CASSPRTSGATQYF. Written as DNA, the CDR3 is TGCGCCAGCAGCCCTAGGACTAGCGGGGCCACCCAGTACTTC.

V is TRBV28 and J is TRBJ2-1, with 7 bases lining up with TRBD2. CDR1 is MDHEN and CDR2 is SYDVKM in the germline V gene. The CDR3 length is 15 residues. V lost 2 bases, J lost 4 bases, and 5 bases stayed unmatched. The DNA of the CDR3 is TGTGCCAGCAGTTTACAGCGCGGGAGTTACAATGAGCAGTTCTTC. As protein: CASSLQRGSYNEQFF.

This clone appeared a few times. The rearrangement uses TRBV4-1 and TRBJ2-7, with TRBD1 matching 12 bases. In germline, CDR1 is MGHRA, CDR2 YSYEKL. The V gene end was trimmed by 4 bases and the J gene end by 0 bases; junction bases not matched to a gene: 4. The CDR3 spans 16 residues. DNA of the CDR3: TGCGCCAGCAGCCCGGGACAGGGGGCTAGCTCCTACGAGCAGTACTTC. Protein: CASSPGQGASSYEQYF.